One sample yielded the 13 T cell receptor beta chains listed below, sequenced in a study of blood T cell repertoires in COVID-19. The method was immunoSEQ multiplex PCR; TCRdb's version includes in-frame clones alone and lacks a portion of them. Among 150,000 to 200,000 clones listed, about 90% were seen once. The source material was peripheral blood. The source of these receptors is a man in his sixties with active or convalescent COVID-19.

CDR3: CASSQDGRSSGNTIYF. CDR3 bases: TGTGCCAGCAGCCAAGACGGGAGATCCTCTGGAAACACCATATATTTT. The gene calls are TRBV3-1 (or the pseudogene TRBV3-2) and TRBJ1-3; no firm D call. V lost 0 bases and J 0 bases, leaving 9 bases between the germline ends. Germline V gene lookup returns CDR1 LGHDT and CDR2 YNNKEL (reference sequence). This CDR3 comprises 16 residues.

The chain joins TRBV20-1 to TRBJ1-2, with 7 bases identical to TRBD1. CDR1 and CDR2 (germline): DFQATT, SNEGSKA (reference sequence). The CDR3 is 13 residues long. The junction had 7 bases not matched to a gene; V was cut back by 3 bases and J by 6 bases. The CDR3 region has the DNA TGCAGTGCTAGTCTTCCCCAGGGGGATGGCTACACCTTC. Its protein is CSASLPQGDGYTF.

This clone turned up a few times. This chain links TRBV2 with TRBJ2-5; 14 bases are shared with TRBD2. The CDR3 spans 15 residues. V gave up 11 bases and J gave up 4 bases; unmatched junction bases: 9. The germline V gene encodes CDR1 SNHLY and CDR2 FYNNEI. CDR3 coding DNA: TGTGCCGGCCGACTAGCGGGGGGGCTCGGAGAGACCCAGTACTTC. This codes for CAGRLAGGLGETQYF. Looking up the rest from reference TRBV2 and TRBJ2-5 gives the full variable domain: EPEVTQTPSHQVTQMGQEVILRCVPISNHLYFYWYRQILGQKVEFLVSFYNNEISEKSEIFDDQFSVERPDGSNFTLKIRSTKLEDSAMYFCAGRLAGGLGETQYFGPGTRLLVL.

This rearrangement joins TRBV15 to TRBJ2-1, with 9 bases matching TRBD2. V shed 0 bases and J 3 bases; nucleotides not matched to a gene: 6. Looked up from germline, CDR1 is LNHNV and CDR2 is YYDKDF (reference sequence). The CDR3 covers 17 residues. The CDR3 coding sequence is TGTGCCACCAGCAGAGAGATTGGACTAGCGAGCTACAATGAGCAGTTCTTC. Amino acid sequence: CATSREIGLASYNEQFF.

This clone was detected ten times or more. V and J are TRBV10-3 and TRBJ2-3, with a weak D call TRBD2 (7 bases). The CDR3 loop spans 18 amino acids. The V and J ends lost 0 bases and 3 bases respectively, with 19 bases between them. The germline V gene encodes CDR1 ENHRY and CDR2 SYGVKD. CDR3 DNA sequence: TGTGCCATCAGTGAGTCGTTTGGCGGGGGCCCTCTAACAGATACGCAGTATTTT. Amino acids: CAISESFGGGPLTDTQYF.

V gene TRBV19 combines with J gene TRBJ2-5, with 10 bases matching TRBD2. Losses at the gene ends were 3 bases for V and 7 bases for J; bases not matched to a gene: 8. From germline, CDR1 is LNHDA and CDR2 SQIVND (reference sequence). The CDR3 is 15 residues long. The CDR3 is CASSIGAGGQGTQYF. CDR3 DNA sequence: TGTGCCAGTAGTATCGGAGCGGGGGGGCAGGGGACCCAGTACTTC.

The chain combines TRBV9 with TRBJ2-1, with 8 bases that match TRBD1. The V gene end was trimmed by 4 bases and the J gene end by 3 bases; junction bases not matched to a gene: 9. This CDR3 is built from 16 residues. From germline, CDR1 is SGDLS and CDR2 YYNGEE. For the CDR3, the DNA is TGTGCCAGCAGCTCCCGGACAGGGTCGGACTACAATGAGCAGTTCTTC. Translated: CASSSRTGSDYNEQFF.

J is TRBJ2-5 and V is TRBV5-4, with TRBD1 matching over 9 bases. With 0 bases clipped from V and 2 bases from J, the junction kept 5 bases outside the gene matches. The V gene's germline CDR1 is SGHNT and CDR2 YYREEE (reference sequence). The CDR3 sequence is 16 residues long. The CDR3 sequence: CASSLGQGDLQETQYF. The CDR3 coding sequence is TGTGCCAGCAGCTTGGGACAGGGGGACCTTCAAGAGACCCAGTACTTC.

This chain connects TRBV19 to TRBJ1-2; TRBD1 might be the D (6 bases). The ends were cut back, 7 bases at V and 6 bases at J, with 18 bases in the middle. The CDR3 runs to 14 residues. CDR1 LNHDA and CDR2 SQIVND come from the germline V gene (reference sequence). The CDR3 sequence is CASTARMGADGYTF. In DNA, the CDR3 is TGTGCCAGTACGGCCAGGATGGGGGCCGATGGCTACACCTTC.

This chain connects TRBV12-3 or TRBV12-4 to TRBJ2-7, with 7 nucleotides matching TRBD1. J was trimmed by 2 bases and V by 6 bases; bases with no gene match: 4. CDR3 size: 13 residues. CDR3 loop: CASRVTGPYEQYF. DNA for the CDR3: TGTGCCAGCAGGGTGACAGGGCCCTACGAGCAGTACTTC.

V usage is TRBV2 and J usage is TRBJ1-5; TRBD1 is a possible D gene (5 bases). V lost 4 bases and J lost 5, with 12 bases in between. Germline V gene data show CDR1 as SNHLY and CDR2 as FYNNEI. The CDR3 runs 14 residues. Written as DNA, the CDR3 is TGTGCCAGCAGTGCCCAGGGTCACCATCAGCCCCAGCATTTT. It encodes CASSAQGHHQPQHF. The full variable domain, in which reference TRBV2 and TRBJ1-5 provide the parts outside the CDR3, is EPEVTQTPSHQVTQMGQEVILRCVPISNHLYFYWYRQILGQKVEFLVSFYNNEISEKSEIFDDQFSVERPDGSNFTLKIRSTKLEDSAMYFCASSAQGHHQPQHFGDGTRLSIL.

V usage is TRBV7-2 and J usage is TRBJ1-2, with a weak D call TRBD1 (6 bases). Trimming removed 5 bases from V and 1 base from J, with 8 bases in between. CDR1 and CDR2 (germline): SGHTA, FQGNSA. The CDR3 runs 13 residues. Written as DNA, the CDR3 is TGTGCCAGCAGCGTACAGGGTAACTATGGCTACACCTTC. This encodes CASSVQGNYGYTF. Together with reference TRBV7-2 and TRBJ1-2, the CDR3 gives the full variable domain: GAGVSQSPSNKVTEKGKDVELRCDPISGHTALYWYRQSLGQGLEFLIYFQGNSAPDKSGLPSDRFSAERTGGSVSTLTIQRTQQEDSAVYLCASSVQGNYGYTFGSGTRLTVV.

The chain couples TRBV10-1 to TRBJ1-3; D call uncertain. The CDR3 length is 14 residues. V lost 3 bases, J lost 0 bases, and 6 bases lay in between. Germline CDR1 is WNHNN and CDR2 is SYGVQD (reference sequence). CDR3 sequence: CASSDNPSGNTIYF. The CDR3 DNA is TGCGCCAGCAGTGATAATCCCTCTGGAAACACCATATATTTT.